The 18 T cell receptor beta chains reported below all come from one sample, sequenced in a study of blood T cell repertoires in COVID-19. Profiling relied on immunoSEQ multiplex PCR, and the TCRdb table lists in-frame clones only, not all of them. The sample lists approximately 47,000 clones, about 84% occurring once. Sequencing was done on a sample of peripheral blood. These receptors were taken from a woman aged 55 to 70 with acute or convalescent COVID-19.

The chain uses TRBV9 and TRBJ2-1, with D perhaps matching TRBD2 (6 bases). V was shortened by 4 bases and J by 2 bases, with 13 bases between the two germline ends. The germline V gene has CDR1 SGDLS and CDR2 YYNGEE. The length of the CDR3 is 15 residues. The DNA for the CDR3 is TGTGCCAGCAGCTCACTGGGGGGAACCTACAATGAGCAGTTCTTC. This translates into CASSSLGGTYNEQFF.

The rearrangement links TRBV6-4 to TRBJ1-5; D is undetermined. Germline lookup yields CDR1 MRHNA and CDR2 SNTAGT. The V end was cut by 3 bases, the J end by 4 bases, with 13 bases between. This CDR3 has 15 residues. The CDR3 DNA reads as TGTGCCAGCAGTGAAGAGGGCTGGGGTAATCAGCCCCAGCATTTT. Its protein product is CASSEEGWGNQPQHF.

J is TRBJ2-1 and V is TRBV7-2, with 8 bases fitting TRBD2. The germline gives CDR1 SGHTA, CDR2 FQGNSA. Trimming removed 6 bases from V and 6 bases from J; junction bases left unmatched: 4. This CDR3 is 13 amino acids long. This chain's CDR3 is CASRRTSTNEQFF. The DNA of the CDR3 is TGTGCCAGCAGAAGGACTAGCACCAATGAGCAGTTCTTC.

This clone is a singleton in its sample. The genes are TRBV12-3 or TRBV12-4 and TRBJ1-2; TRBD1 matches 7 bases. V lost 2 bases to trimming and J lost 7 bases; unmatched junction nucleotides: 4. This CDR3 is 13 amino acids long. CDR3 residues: CASSLKGGCGYTF. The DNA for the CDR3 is TGTGCCAGCAGTTTAAAAGGGGGCTGTGGCTACACCTTC.

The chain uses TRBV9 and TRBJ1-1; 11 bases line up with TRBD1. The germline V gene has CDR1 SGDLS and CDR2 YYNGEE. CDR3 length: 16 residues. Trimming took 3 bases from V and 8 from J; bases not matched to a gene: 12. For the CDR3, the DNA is TGTGCCAGCAGCGCTTCCTCCGGGACAGGGGGATACGAAGCTTTCTTT. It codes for CASSASSGTGGYEAFF.

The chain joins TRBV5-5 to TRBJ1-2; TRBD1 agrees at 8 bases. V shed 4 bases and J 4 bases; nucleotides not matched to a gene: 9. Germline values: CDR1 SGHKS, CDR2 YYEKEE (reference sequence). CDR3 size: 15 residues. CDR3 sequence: CASSLPTGESYGYTF. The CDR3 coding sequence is TGTGCCAGCAGCCTCCCGACAGGGGAAAGCTATGGCTACACCTTC.

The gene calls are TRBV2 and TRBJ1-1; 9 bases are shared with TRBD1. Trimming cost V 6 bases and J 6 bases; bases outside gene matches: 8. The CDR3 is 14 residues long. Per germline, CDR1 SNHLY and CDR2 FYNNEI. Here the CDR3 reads CASSIQGASPEAFF. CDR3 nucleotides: TGTGCCAGCAGCATACAGGGGGCATCCCCTGAAGCTTTCTTT.

CDR3 region: CASSHSGGAYEQYF. In DNA, the CDR3 is TGTGCCAGCAGCCATAGCGGGGGGGCTTACGAGCAGTACTTC. This sequence joins TRBV7-9 and TRBJ2-7, with TRBD2 matching over 11 bases. J was trimmed by 4 bases and V by 5 bases; bases with no gene match: 4. The CDR3 spans 14 residues. Germline-derived CDR1 and CDR2 are SEHNR and FQNEAQ (reference sequence). Supplemented by reference TRBV7-9 and TRBJ2-7, the full variable domain reads DTGVSQNPRHKITKRGQNVTFRCDPISEHNRLYWYRQTLGQGPEFLTYFQNEAQLEKSRLLSDRFSAERPKGSFSTLEIQRTEQGDSAMYLCASSHSGGAYEQYFGPGTRLTVT.

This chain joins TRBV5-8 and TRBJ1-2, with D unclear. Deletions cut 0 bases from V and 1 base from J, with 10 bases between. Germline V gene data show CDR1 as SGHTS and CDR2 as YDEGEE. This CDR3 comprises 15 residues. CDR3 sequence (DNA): TGTGCCAGCAGCTTGGCCCCCGGGGTTAACTATGGCTACACCTTC. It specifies CASSLAPGVNYGYTF.

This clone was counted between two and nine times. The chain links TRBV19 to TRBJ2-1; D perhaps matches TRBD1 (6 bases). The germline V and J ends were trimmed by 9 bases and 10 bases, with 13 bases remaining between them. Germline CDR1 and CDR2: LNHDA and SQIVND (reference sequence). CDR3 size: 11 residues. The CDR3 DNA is TGTGCCAGCTCTCGAGGGACAGAGCAGTTCTTC. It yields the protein CASSRGTEQFF.

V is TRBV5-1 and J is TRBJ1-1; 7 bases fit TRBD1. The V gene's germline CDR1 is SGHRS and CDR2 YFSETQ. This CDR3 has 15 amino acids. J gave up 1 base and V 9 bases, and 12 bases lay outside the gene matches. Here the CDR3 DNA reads TGCGCCACCTCCCCGGACCCAGGGGGGAACACTGAAGCTTTCTTT. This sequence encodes CATSPDPGGNTEAFF.

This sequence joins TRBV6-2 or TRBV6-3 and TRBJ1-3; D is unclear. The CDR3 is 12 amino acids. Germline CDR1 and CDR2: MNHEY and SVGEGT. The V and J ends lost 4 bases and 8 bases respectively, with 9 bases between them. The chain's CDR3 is CASSSASDTIYF. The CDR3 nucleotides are TGTGCCAGCAGTTCAGCGTCGGACACCATATATTTT.

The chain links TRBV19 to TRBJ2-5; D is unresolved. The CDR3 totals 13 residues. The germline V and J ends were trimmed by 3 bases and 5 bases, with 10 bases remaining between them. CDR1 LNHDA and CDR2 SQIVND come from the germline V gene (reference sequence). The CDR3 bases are TGTGCCAGTAGTATGGGCCAGGCGGAGACCCAGTACTTC. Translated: CASSMGQAETQYF.

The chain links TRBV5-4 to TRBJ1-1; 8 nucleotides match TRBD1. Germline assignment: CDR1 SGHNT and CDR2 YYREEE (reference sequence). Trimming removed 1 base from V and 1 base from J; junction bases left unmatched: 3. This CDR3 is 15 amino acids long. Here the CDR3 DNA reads TGTGCCAGCAGCTTGCCCGGGACAGGGAACACTGAAGCTTTCTTT. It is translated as CASSLPGTGNTEAFF.

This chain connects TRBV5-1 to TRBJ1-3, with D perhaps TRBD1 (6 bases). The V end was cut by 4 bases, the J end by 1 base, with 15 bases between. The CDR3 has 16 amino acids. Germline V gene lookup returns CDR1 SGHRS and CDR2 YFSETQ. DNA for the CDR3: TGCGCCAGCAGCACCCTGGGCAGGGGATCTGGAAACACCATATATTTT. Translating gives CASSTLGRGSGNTIYF.

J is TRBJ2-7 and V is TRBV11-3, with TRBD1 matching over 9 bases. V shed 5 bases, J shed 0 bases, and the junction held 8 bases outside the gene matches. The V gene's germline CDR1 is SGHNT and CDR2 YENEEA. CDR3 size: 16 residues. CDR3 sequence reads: CASSPGTGRSSYEQYF. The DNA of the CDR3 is TGTGCCAGCAGCCCTGGGACAGGGAGGAGCTCCTACGAGCAGTACTTC.

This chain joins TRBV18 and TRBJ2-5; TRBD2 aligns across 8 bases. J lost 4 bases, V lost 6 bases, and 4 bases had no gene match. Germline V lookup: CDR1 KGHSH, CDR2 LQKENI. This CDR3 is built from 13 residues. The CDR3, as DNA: TGTGCCAGCTCCTCCGGGACTAGAGAGACCCAGTACTTC. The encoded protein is CASSSGTRETQYF.

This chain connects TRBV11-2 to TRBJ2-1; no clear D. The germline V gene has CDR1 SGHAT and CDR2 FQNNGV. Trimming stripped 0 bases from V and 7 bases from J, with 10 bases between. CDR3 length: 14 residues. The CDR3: CASSLDSPGNEQFF. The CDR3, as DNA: TGTGCCAGCAGCTTAGATAGCCCGGGTAATGAGCAGTTCTTC.